This T cell receptor (beta chain) comes out of a study of blood T cell repertoires in COVID-19. Study context: Italy, Spain and the United States were the sources of the convalescent and acute COVID-19 samples. The cDNA or gDNA used as material had been derived from T cells, B-cell-depleted T cells, or PBMCs.

The method was immunoSEQ multiplex PCR; TCRdb's version includes in-frame clones alone and lacks a portion of them. The data show around 24,000 clones, approximately 85% seen once. Trimming removed 5 bases from V and 6 bases from J, with 14 bases in between. Germline CDR1 and CDR2: LNHDA and SQIVND (reference sequence). CDR3 length: 13 residues. This clone was detected only once. Material: peripheral blood. The receptor comes from a human donor with active COVID-19. The donor label of this sample is uncertain. V usage is TRBV19 and J usage is TRBJ2-7; D uncertain. The CDR3 sequence is CASSVQSGFEQYF. DNA of the CDR3: TGTGCCAGTAGTGTACAGTCTGGTTTCGAGCAGTACTTC.